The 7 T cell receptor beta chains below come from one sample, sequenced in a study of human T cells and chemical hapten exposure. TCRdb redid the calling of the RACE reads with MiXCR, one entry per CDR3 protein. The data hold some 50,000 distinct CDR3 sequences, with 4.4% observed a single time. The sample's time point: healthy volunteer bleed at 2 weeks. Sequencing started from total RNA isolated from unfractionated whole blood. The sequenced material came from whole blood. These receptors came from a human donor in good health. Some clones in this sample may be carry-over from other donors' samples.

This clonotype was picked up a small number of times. This CDR3 reads CASSSYPPGGSGGANEKLFF. The CDR3 DNA follows: TGTGCCAGCAGCTCATACCCACCGGGGGGGTCAGGCGGTGCTAATGAAAAACTGTTTTTT. This chain links TRBV7-8 with TRBJ1-4, with D possibly being TRBD1 (5 bases). V was shortened by 4 bases and J by 3 bases, with 27 bases between the two germline ends. The V gene's germline CDR1 is SGHVS and CDR2 FQNEAQ. This CDR3 region has 20 residues.

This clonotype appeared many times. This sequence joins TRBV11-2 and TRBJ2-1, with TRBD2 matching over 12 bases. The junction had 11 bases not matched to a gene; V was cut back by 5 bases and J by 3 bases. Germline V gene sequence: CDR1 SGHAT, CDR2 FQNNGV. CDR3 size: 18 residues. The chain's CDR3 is CASSKRLAGAGSYNEQFF. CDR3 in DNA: TGTGCCAGCAGCAAAAGACTAGCGGGAGCAGGGAGCTACAATGAGCAGTTCTTC.

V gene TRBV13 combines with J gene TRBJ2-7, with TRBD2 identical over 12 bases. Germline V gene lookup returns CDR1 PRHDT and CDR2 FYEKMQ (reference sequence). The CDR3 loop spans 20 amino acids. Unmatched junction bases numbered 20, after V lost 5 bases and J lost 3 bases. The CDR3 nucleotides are TGTGCCAGCAGCCCTCGCTCGACTAGCGGGAGCTCTAGTCGTCGCTACGAGCAGTACTTC. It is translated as CASSPRSTSGSSSRRYEQYF.

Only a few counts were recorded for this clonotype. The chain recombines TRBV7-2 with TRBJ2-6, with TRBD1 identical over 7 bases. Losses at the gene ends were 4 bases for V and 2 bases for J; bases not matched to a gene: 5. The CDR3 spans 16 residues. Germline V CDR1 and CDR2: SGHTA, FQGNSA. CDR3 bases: TGTGCCAGCAGCTGGGGGACAGTAGCTGGGGCCAACGTCCTGACTTTC. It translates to CASSWGTVAGANVLTF.

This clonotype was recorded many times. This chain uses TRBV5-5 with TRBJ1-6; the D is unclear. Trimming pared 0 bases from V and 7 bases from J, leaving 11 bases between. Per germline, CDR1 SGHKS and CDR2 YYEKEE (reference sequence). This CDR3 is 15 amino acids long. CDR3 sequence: CASSLVRTENSPLHF. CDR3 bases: TGTGCCAGCAGCTTGGTCCGGACGGAGAATTCACCCCTCCACTTT.

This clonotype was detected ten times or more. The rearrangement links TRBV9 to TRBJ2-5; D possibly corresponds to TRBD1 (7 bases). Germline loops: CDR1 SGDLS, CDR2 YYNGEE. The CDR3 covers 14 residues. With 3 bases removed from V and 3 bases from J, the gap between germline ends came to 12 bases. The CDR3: CASSGGTVEETQYF. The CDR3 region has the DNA TGTGCCAGCAGCGGCGGGACAGTGGAAGAGACCCAGTACTTC.

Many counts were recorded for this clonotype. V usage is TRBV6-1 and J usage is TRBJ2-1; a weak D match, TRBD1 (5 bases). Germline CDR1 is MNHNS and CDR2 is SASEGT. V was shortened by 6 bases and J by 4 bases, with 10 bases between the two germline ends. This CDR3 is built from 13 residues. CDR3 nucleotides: TGTGCCAGCAGGGGGCGGATTTACAATGAGCAGTTCTTC. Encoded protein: CASRGRIYNEQFF.